A single sample gave rise to the 9 T cell receptor beta chains below, sequenced in a study of T cell repertoires in cytomegalovirus infection. These receptors lack a known antigen. TCRdb ran MiXCR on the reads and lists one entry per CDR3 protein. Of roughly 340,000 distinct CDR3 sequences listed, about 27% are singletons. This material consisted of cultured PBMCs, taken from culture after CMV antigen stimulation. These receptors originate from a human donor in good health (CMV status not recorded). Some clones in this sample may be carry-over from other donors' samples.

J is TRBJ2-1 and V is TRBV24-1, with D possibly called TRBD1 or TRBD2 (6 bases each). The CDR3 is made up of 14 amino acids. CDR1 and CDR2 (germline): KGHDR, SFDVKD. V was clipped by 9 bases and J by 3 bases, with 14 bases between them. CDR3: CATGGGRFYNEQFF. CDR3 nucleotides: TGTGCCACCGGAGGGGGGCGGTTCTACAATGAGCAGTTCTTC.

The chain employs TRBV29-1 and TRBJ1-5; no clear D. This CDR3 contains 12 residues. The germline V and J ends were trimmed by 4 bases and 6 bases, with 10 bases remaining between them. The V gene's germline CDR1 is SQVTM and CDR2 ANQGSEA. CDR3 amino acids: CSVGAGGQPQHF. DNA of the CDR3: TGCAGCGTTGGAGCGGGAGGTCAGCCCCAGCATTTT.

The V gene is TRBV11-3, the J gene TRBJ2-3; D not resolved. There are 13 residues in the CDR3. The ends were cut back, 2 bases at V and 3 bases at J, with 6 bases in the middle. Germline CDR1 and CDR2: SGHNT and YENEEA. CDR3 in amino acids: CASSLRQTDTQYF. The CDR3 nucleotides read TGTGCCAGCAGCTTACGCCAGACAGATACGCAGTATTTT.

The V and J genes are TRBV6-8 and TRBJ1-1; tentatively, D is TRBD1 (5 bases). V lost 7 bases and J lost 7, with 13 bases in between. This CDR3 region has 12 residues. Germline loops: CDR1 MNHGY, CDR2 SAAAGT. This CDR3 reads CASNHRDGEAFF. CDR3 DNA: TGTGCCAGCAACCACCGGGACGGTGAAGCTTTCTTT.

V is TRBV5-4 and J is TRBJ2-1, with D maybe TRBD1 (6 bases). Germline CDR1 reads SGHNT; CDR2 reads YYREEE (reference sequence). V lost 0 bases to trimming and J lost 3 bases, with 10 bases between them. The CDR3 spans 15 residues. In DNA form, the CDR3 reads TGTGCCAGCAGCTTGGAGGTGACAGGCTACAATGAGCAGTTCTTC. It translates to CASSLEVTGYNEQFF.

The V and J genes are TRBV20-1 and TRBJ2-5, with TRBD2 matching 8 bases. The germline gives CDR1 DFQATT, CDR2 SNEGSKA (reference sequence). The CDR3 contains 16 residues. V was clipped by 6 bases and J by 2 bases; unmatched bases: 14. This CDR3 reads CSATPLLAEKQETQYF. CDR3 nucleotide sequence: TGCAGTGCCACTCCCTTACTAGCGGAAAAACAAGAGACCCAGTACTTC.

This clonotype was detected only a few times. The gene calls are TRBV6-1 and TRBJ1-5; unclear D gene. Germline CDR1 reads MNHNS; CDR2 reads SASEGT. The CDR3 runs 14 residues. V lost 7 bases and J lost 3, with 13 bases in between. The CDR3 here is CASMEPGSNQPQHF. The CDR3 coding sequence is TGTGCCAGCATGGAGCCAGGATCCAATCAGCCCCAGCATTTT.

In its sample, this clonotype was seen many times. This chain uses TRBV20-1 with TRBJ2-1; 10 nucleotides agree with TRBD1. The CDR3 has 14 amino acids. V gave up 6 bases and J gave up 2 bases; unmatched junction bases: 4. Germline CDR1 DFQATT, CDR2 SNEGSKA (reference sequence). The CDR3 protein is CSAQTGGAYNEQFF. CDR3 sequence (DNA): TGCAGTGCCCAGACAGGGGGCGCCTACAATGAGCAGTTCTTC.

This chain uses TRBV11-3 with TRBJ1-5, with D uncertain. Trimming pared 1 base from V and 5 bases from J, leaving 18 bases between. The CDR3 has 17 amino acids. Germline loops: CDR1 SGHNT, CDR2 YENEEA. In DNA, the CDR3 is TGTGCCAGCAGCTTAGTGGGTGCGGCCGGACGGCATCAGCCCCAGCATTTT. Translated, it gives CASSLVGAAGRHQPQHF. The full variable domain, completed using reference TRBV11-3 and TRBJ1-5, is EAGVVQSPRYKIIEKKQPVAFWCNPISGHNTLYWYLQNLGQGPELLIRYENEEAVDDSQLPKDRFSAERLKGVDSTLKIQPAELGDSAVYLCASSLVGAAGRHQPQHFGDGTRLSIL.